Following are 17 T cell receptor beta chains from one sample sequenced in a study of cytotoxic CD8 clonotypes in ibrutinib-treated CLL (dated by TCRdb to about 2021). Library creation used the immunoSEQ multiplex PCR assay. In TCRdb, the immuneACCESS table is reduced to in-frame sequences with V and J assigned. These tables do not hold every clone; where another copy was compared, an unresolved V gene accounts for under half, and the others remain unexplained. This sample has tens of thousands of clones in its table, and roughly two thirds of those were observed once. The ten largest clones capture about 27% of the sample. The sequenced sample was PBMCs, obtained before ibrutinib treatment. These receptors came from a human donor with chronic lymphocytic leukemia.

In this sample, this clone turned up a few times. This rearrangement joins TRBV28 to TRBJ1-1; TRBD1 is a possible D gene (6 bases). V was pared by 4 bases and J by 4 bases, with 13 bases between. The CDR3 is 14 amino acids. The V gene's germline CDR1 is MDHEN and CDR2 SYDVKM. CDR3 sequence reads: CASSWNRVTTEAFF. The CDR3 DNA reads TGTGCCAGCAGTTGGAACAGGGTGACCACTGAAGCTTTCTTT.

V is TRBV5-1 and J is TRBJ2-1, with 9 positions matching TRBD2. In germline, CDR1 is SGHRS, CDR2 YFSETQ. V was pared by 4 bases and J by 5 bases, with 10 bases of the junction left unmatched. The CDR3 extends over 16 amino acids. The CDR3 is CASSAKRLAENNEQFF. The CDR3 DNA reads TGCGCCAGCAGCGCGAAAAGACTAGCGGAGAACAATGAGCAGTTCTTC. Complete variable domain (other parts from reference TRBV5-1 and TRBJ2-1): KAGVTQTPRYLIKTRGQQVTLSCSPISGHRSVSWYQQTPGQGLQFLFEYFSETQRNKGNFPGRFSGRQFSNSRSEMNVSTLELGDSALYLCASSAKRLAENNEQFFGPGTRLTVL.

This clone was counted between two and nine times. V is TRBV4-2 and J is TRBJ2-2; no firm D call. The V gene's germline CDR1 is LGHNA and CDR2 YNFKEQ. The CDR3 totals 16 residues. V shed 2 bases and J shed 2 bases, with 12 bases lying between them. Here the CDR3 reads CASSQRDPINTGELFF. CDR3 bases: TGTGCCAGCAGCCAAAGGGATCCTATTAACACCGGGGAGCTGTTTTTT.

The chain uses TRBV5-1 and TRBJ1-1, with D perhaps matching TRBD1 (6 bases). CDR3 size: 16 residues. In germline, CDR1 is SGHRS, CDR2 YFSETQ. V lost 3 bases to trimming and J lost 1 base, with 16 bases between them. CDR3 region: CASSSKPGTPNTEAFF. The CDR3 nucleotides read TGCGCCAGCAGCTCAAAACCCGGGACACCGAACACTGAAGCTTTCTTT.

The CDR3 DNA sequence: TGTGCCAGCAGTTTCGAACAGGGTCTCGAGCAGTACTTC. This codes for CASSFEQGLEQYF. The chain joins TRBV28 to TRBJ2-7, with D possibly being TRBD1 (6 bases). The CDR3 consists of 13 residues. V lost 3 bases to trimming and J lost 6 bases, with 12 bases between them. Germline V lookup: CDR1 MDHEN, CDR2 SYDVKM. The whole variable domain, remainder taken from reference TRBV28 and TRBJ2-7, is DVKVTQSSRYLVKRTGEKVFLECVQDMDHENMFWYRQDPGLGLRLIYFSYDVKMKEKGDIPEGYSVSREKKERFSLILESASTNQTSMYLCASSFEQGLEQYFGPGTRLTVT.

The chain uses TRBV5-6 and TRBJ2-7, with 8 bases fitting TRBD1. The CDR3 contains 13 residues. The V gene's germline CDR1 is SGHDT and CDR2 YYEEEE. Trimming at V came to 3 bases and at J to 5 bases, leaving 4 bases not matched to a gene. The CDR3 nucleotides are TGTGCCAGCAGCTGGGACAGGACCAACGAGCAGTACTTC. It yields the protein CASSWDRTNEQYF.

This chain connects TRBV11-2 to TRBJ1-1, with D unclear. The CDR3 totals 15 residues. Looked up from germline, CDR1 is SGHAT and CDR2 is FQNNGV. Trimming took 1 base from V and 5 from J, leaving 14 bases between them. The CDR3 region is CASSLAPKVGTEAFF. The CDR3 DNA reads as TGTGCCAGCAGCTTAGCCCCCAAGGTTGGGACTGAAGCTTTCTTT.

The rearrangement uses TRBV30 and TRBJ1-2, with 8 bases lining up with TRBD1. This CDR3 comprises 12 residues. The junction had 2 bases not matched to a gene; V was cut back by 0 bases and J by 8 bases. The germline CDR1 and CDR2 sequences are GTSNPN and SVGIG (reference sequence). The CDR3 loop is CAWSVQGDGYTF. The CDR3 nucleotides read TGTGCCTGGAGTGTACAGGGGGACGGCTACACCTTC.

The chain recombines TRBV12-5 with TRBJ1-1; D ambiguous. CDR1 is LGHNT, CDR2 FRNRAP, per germline. Trimming pared 0 bases from V and 1 base from J, leaving 9 bases between. The CDR3 is 15 amino acids. Here the CDR3 DNA reads TGTGCTAGTGGTTTGGTACTAAACACGAACACTGAAGCTTTCTTT. Its translation: CASGLVLNTNTEAFF.

The J gene is TRBJ1-1, the V gene TRBV4-2; D is possibly TRBD1 (6 bases). Germline CDR1 reads LGHNA; CDR2 reads YNFKEQ. Trimming left V 5 bases short and J 5 bases short, with 21 bases between. The length of the CDR3 is 16 residues. The CDR3, as DNA: TGTGCCAGCAGCAAGGGGGGGGGACAACGAGGAACTGAAGCTTTCTTT. This sequence encodes CASSKGGGQRGTEAFF.

The rearrangement uses TRBV9 and TRBJ2-7; D tentatively fits TRBD1 or TRBD2 (5 bases each). In germline, CDR1 is SGDLS, CDR2 YYNGEE. Trimming took off 0 bases at V and 4 bases at J, with 11 bases between the two ends. The CDR3 loop spans 14 amino acids. CDR3 nucleotides: TGTGCCAGCAGCGTAGGTCAGGGCGGGTACGAGCAGTACTTC. It encodes CASSVGQGGYEQYF.

V is TRBV30 and J is TRBJ1-4; 8 bases agree with TRBD1. The length of the CDR3 is 12 residues. V lost 7 bases to trimming and J lost 7 bases; unmatched junction nucleotides: 5. Germline CDR1 GTSNPN, CDR2 SVGIG (reference sequence). This CDR3 is CAFDRGGEKLFF. For the CDR3, the DNA is TGTGCCTTCGACAGGGGCGGTGAAAAACTGTTTTTT.

The genes are TRBV18 and TRBJ2-3; D might be TRBD2 (5 bases). Germline CDR1 reads KGHSH; CDR2 reads LQKENI. The CDR3 loop spans 14 amino acids. Trimming shortened V by 6 bases and J by 5 bases, and 15 bases separated the two germline ends. The CDR3 DNA reads as TGTGCCAGCTCGCCGACTACCGTGGGAGATACGCAGTATTTT. Protein product: CASSPTTVGDTQYF.

V is TRBV5-6 and J is TRBJ2-1; possible D gene TRBD2, 6 bases. V lost 4 bases to trimming and J lost 4 bases, with 9 bases between them. The CDR3 runs 13 residues. CDR1 and CDR2 (germline): SGHDT, YYEEEE. The CDR3 nucleotides read TGTGCCAGCAGCCCGGGAGTGTACAATGAGCAGTTCTTC. Protein product: CASSPGVYNEQFF.

The chain is built from TRBV2 and TRBJ2-7, with a possible D match to TRBD2 (5 bases). CDR1 SNHLY and CDR2 FYNNEI come from the germline V gene. The CDR3 sequence is 11 residues long. V gave up 8 bases and J gave up 3 bases, with 8 bases separating them. CDR3 nucleotide sequence: TGTGCCAGCGCGGGCGGCTACGAGCAGTACTTC. Its translation: CASAGGYEQYF.

CDR3 region: CASSQDLYNEQFF. CDR3 DNA: TGCGCCAGCAGCCAAGATCTCTACAATGAGCAGTTCTTC. This chain connects TRBV4-3 to TRBJ2-1; D unresolved. Germline lookup yields CDR1 LGHNA and CDR2 YSLEER. The CDR3 consists of 13 residues. The ends were cut back, 0 bases at V and 3 bases at J, with 3 bases in the middle.

This clone has a handful of counts. This chain connects TRBV28 to TRBJ2-5; D possibly uses TRBD1 or TRBD2 (6 bases each). The ends were cut back, 6 bases at V and 2 bases at J, with 16 bases in the middle. Germline V gene data show CDR1 as MDHEN and CDR2 as SYDVKM. This CDR3 contains 15 residues. CDR3 in DNA: TGTGCCAGCAGCCGAGTCGGGGGCTTACAAGAGACCCAGTACTTC. It is translated as CASSRVGGLQETQYF.